The 22 T cell receptor beta chains below all came from one sample that was sequenced in a study of T cell responses to AZD1222 COVID-19 vaccine. Sequencing used immunoSEQ multiplex PCR; TCRdb keeps in-frame clones, though not all of them. The sample contains 90,000 to 110,000 clones, roughly 88% of which appear only once. The sequences come from peripheral blood, collected on day 0 of AZD1222 vaccination. The source of these receptors is an adult in good health.

The chain is built from TRBV24-1 and TRBJ2-2, with D perhaps matching TRBD1 (6 bases). The CDR3 is made up of 14 amino acids. Germline CDR1 KGHDR, CDR2 SFDVKD. Trimming shortened V by 7 bases and J by 4 bases, and 12 bases separated the two germline ends. The CDR3 DNA is TGTGCCACCAGACATACAGGGACCACCGGGGAGCTGTTTTTT. This codes for CATRHTGTTGELFF.

The chain links TRBV2 to TRBJ1-6; a weak D match, TRBD1 (5 bases). Trimming took 6 bases from V and 4 from J, leaving 13 bases between them. The CDR3 sequence is 15 residues long. Germline V CDR1 and CDR2: SNHLY, FYNNEI. The CDR3 spells CASRGVGVYNSPLHF. The CDR3 nucleotides are TGTGCCAGCAGGGGGGTGGGGGTATATAATTCACCCCTCCACTTT.

The gene calls are TRBV7-2 and TRBJ2-1, with TRBD1 identical over 8 bases. V trimming: 8 bases; J trimming: 9 bases; junction bases outside the gene matches: 3. CDR1 and CDR2 from the germline V gene are SGHTA and FQGNSA. CDR3 length equals 11 residues. CDR3 nucleotide sequence: TGTGCCAGCCAGGGGGCGCGTGAGCAGTTCTTC. Translation gives CASQGAREQFF. The full variable domain, its missing parts supplied by reference TRBV7-2 and TRBJ2-1, is GAGVSQSPSNKVTEKGKDVELRCDPISGHTALYWYRQSLGQGLEFLIYFQGNSAPDKSGLPSDRFSAERTGGSVSTLTIQRTQQEDSAVYLCASQGAREQFFGPGTRLTVL.

V gene TRBV5-4 combines with J gene TRBJ1-1, with 7 bases that match TRBD1. V gave up 5 bases and J gave up 1 base; unmatched junction bases: 2. Per germline, CDR1 SGHNT and CDR2 YYREEE (reference sequence). The CDR3 spans 13 residues. The DNA of the CDR3 is TGTGCCAGCAGTGGGACAGCGAACACTGAAGCTTTCTTT. Its translation: CASSGTANTEAFF.

The chain recombines TRBV6-5 with TRBJ1-6; 8 nucleotides align to TRBD1. J was trimmed by 7 bases and V by 9 bases; bases with no gene match: 8. This CDR3 is 14 amino acids long. Germline V gene sequence: CDR1 MNHEY, CDR2 SVGAGI. CDR3 protein: CASGARQGNSPLHF. The CDR3 region has the DNA TGTGCCAGTGGCGCGCGACAGGGGAATTCACCCCTCCACTTT.

The chain carries TRBV28 and TRBJ1-1; the D gene is possibly TRBD1 (6 bases). The CDR3 runs 15 residues. The germline gives CDR1 MDHEN, CDR2 SYDVKM. Trimming took 2 bases from V and 6 from J, leaving 16 bases between them. The CDR3 loop is CASSLPTGLGAEAFF. The CDR3 DNA reads as TGTGCCAGCAGTTTACCGACAGGCCTAGGGGCTGAAGCTTTCTTT.

V gene TRBV5-1 combines with J gene TRBJ2-2; D unclear. Between the trimmed V and J ends, which lost 0 bases and 2 bases, there was a span of 8 bases. From germline, CDR1 is SGHRS and CDR2 YFSETQ. The CDR3 loop spans 15 amino acids. CDR3 sequence (DNA): TGCGCCAGCAGCTTGGAAGACCCTAACACCGGGGAGCTGTTTTTT. Its translation: CASSLEDPNTGELFF.

The chain couples TRBV20-1 to TRBJ2-7, with 7 nucleotides matching TRBD2. The CDR3 covers 17 residues. Germline values: CDR1 DFQATT, CDR2 SNEGSKA (reference sequence). V dropped 3 bases and J dropped 0; count of bases not matched to a gene: 14. CDR3: CSASARELPPHSYEQYF. The CDR3 coding sequence is TGCAGTGCTAGTGCGCGGGAGCTCCCCCCCCACTCCTACGAGCAGTACTTC.

This clone appeared a single time. This chain connects TRBV25-1 to TRBJ1-1, with D maybe TRBD1 (6 bases). V was cut by 7 bases and J by 3 bases, with 12 bases left in between. Germline V lookup: CDR1 MGHDK, CDR2 SYGVNS. This CDR3 comprises 13 residues. The CDR3 protein is CASTVGGHTEAFF. The DNA for the CDR3 is TGTGCCAGCACCGTTGGGGGGCACACTGAAGCTTTCTTT.

The chain carries TRBV9 and TRBJ2-7; possibly TRBD1 or TRBD2 for D (5 bases each). Germline lookup yields CDR1 SGDLS and CDR2 YYNGEE. V was pared by 2 bases and J by 3 bases, with 15 bases between. The CDR3 contains 15 residues. This CDR3 is CASSVGPGTGYEQYF. The CDR3 nucleotides are TGTGCCAGCAGCGTCGGACCCGGGACGGGCTACGAGCAGTACTTC.

The gene calls are TRBV5-6 and TRBJ1-1; D ambiguous. V lost 4 bases and J lost 0, with 4 bases in between. The CDR3 covers 12 residues. Per the germline V gene, CDR1 is SGHDT and CDR2 is YYEEEE. The CDR3 region has the DNA TGTGCCAGCAGCACACTGAACACTGAAGCTTTCTTT. It translates to CASSTLNTEAFF.

V gene TRBV2 combines with J gene TRBJ2-7, with 9 bases aligning to TRBD2. Germline V gene data show CDR1 as SNHLY and CDR2 as FYNNEI. The CDR3 has 13 residues. Losses at the gene ends were 9 bases for V and 3 bases for J; bases not matched to a gene: 6. The CDR3 DNA is TGTGCCAGTTCCTCTAGCGGGATCTACGAGCAGTACTTC. This codes for CASSSSGIYEQYF.

The J gene is TRBJ1-1, the V gene TRBV10-3, with unresolved D. This CDR3 has 13 residues. The V end was cut by 10 bases, the J end by 2 bases, with 14 bases between. Germline loops: CDR1 ENHRY, CDR2 SYGVKD. CDR3 in amino acids: CASGNGVNTEAFF. CDR3 nucleotide sequence: TGTGCCAGTGGGAATGGGGTTAACACTGAAGCTTTCTTT.

In its sample, this clone was seen a few times. The genes are TRBV4-2 and TRBJ2-2; D is ambiguous. Trimming stripped 1 base from V and 6 bases from J, with 3 bases between. This CDR3 spans 12 amino acids. CDR1 is LGHNA, CDR2 YNFKEQ, per germline. Written as DNA, the CDR3 is TGTGCCAGCAGCCAAGTAGCCGGGGAGCTGTTTTTT. Amino acid sequence: CASSQVAGELFF.

The CDR3, as DNA: TGTGCCAGTCCGCCCCCCGGGAGCGGGAAAAGTTACGAGCAGTACTTC. It yields the protein CASPPPGSGKSYEQYF. The chain links TRBV28 to TRBJ2-7; 7 bases are a match to TRBD2. The CDR3 consists of 16 residues. V was pared by 9 bases and J by 4 bases, with 18 bases of the junction left unmatched. The germline gives CDR1 MDHEN, CDR2 SYDVKM.

This chain joins TRBV6-5 and TRBJ2-2; D ambiguous. CDR3 size: 13 residues. Germline values: CDR1 MNHEY, CDR2 SVGAGI. The V and J ends lost 8 bases and 7 bases respectively, with 14 bases between them. The CDR3 DNA follows: TGTGCCAGCTCTTCGCCAGCCAGCGGGGAGCTGTTTTTT. Amino acid sequence: CASSSPASGELFF.

V is TRBV5-4 and J is TRBJ2-2; D may be TRBD1 (6 bases). V lost 3 bases, J lost 1 base, and 7 bases lay in between. This CDR3 is 14 amino acids long. Germline V lookup: CDR1 SGHNT, CDR2 YYREEE (reference sequence). The CDR3 sequence is CASSSTGNTGELFF. For the CDR3, the DNA is TGTGCCAGCAGCTCGACAGGGAACACCGGGGAGCTGTTTTTT.

The chain links TRBV6-1 to TRBJ2-7; possible D gene TRBD2, 6 bases. The CDR3 totals 17 residues. V lost 6 bases, J lost 0 bases, and 21 bases lay in between. Germline CDR1 and CDR2: MNHNS and SASEGT. CDR3 bases: TGTGCCAGCAGGGAATCCTGGGGGGTTATGGCCTCCTACGAGCAGTACTTC. This sequence encodes CASRESWGVMASYEQYF.

The chain combines TRBV7-9 with TRBJ2-7, with D tentatively TRBD1 (6 bases). V gave up 0 bases and J gave up 0 bases, with 15 bases separating them. The CDR3 is 17 residues long. Germline V lookup: CDR1 SEHNR, CDR2 FQNEAQ (reference sequence). The CDR3 region is CASSLALIQGYSYEQYF. In DNA form, the CDR3 reads TGTGCCAGCAGCTTAGCCCTTATACAGGGCTACTCCTACGAGCAGTACTTC. Full variable domain (rest looked up from reference TRBV7-9 and TRBJ2-7): DTGVSQNPRHKITKRGQNVTFRCDPISEHNRLYWYRQTLGQGPEFLTYFQNEAQLEKSRLLSDRFSAERPKGSFSTLEIQRTEQGDSAMYLCASSLALIQGYSYEQYFGPGTRLTVT.

This sequence joins TRBV11-2 and TRBJ1-6; perhaps TRBD1 as D (5 bases). Germline CDR1 and CDR2: SGHAT and FQNNGV. V lost 2 bases and J lost 4, with 9 bases in between. This CDR3 region has 15 residues. The CDR3 loop reads CASSLRAGYNSPLHF. CDR3 bases: TGTGCCAGCAGCTTAAGGGCAGGGTATAATTCACCCCTCCACTTT.

The V and J genes are TRBV9 and TRBJ1-6; unclear D gene. Trimming stripped 0 bases from V and 10 bases from J, with 11 bases between. The CDR3 covers 14 residues. Germline V CDR1 and CDR2: SGDLS, YYNGEE. The CDR3 DNA follows: TGTGCCAGCAGCGTAGGCGGGAATGGGTCACCCCTCCACTTT. Translation gives CASSVGGNGSPLHF.

This chain joins TRBV7-2 and TRBJ1-3; TRBD1 might be the D (6 bases). The germline V gene has CDR1 SGHTA and CDR2 FQGNSA. The CDR3 spans 15 residues. Trimming shortened V by 4 bases and J by 7 bases, and 17 bases separated the two germline ends. The CDR3 is CASSSEGTIANTIYF. The CDR3 DNA reads as TGTGCCAGCAGCTCAGAGGGGACAATCGCCAACACCATATATTTT.